Each of the 5 T cell receptor beta chains below was sequenced from the same sample in a study of metastatic and nonmetastatic thyroid tumors. TCRdb re-clonotyped the PCR reads through MiXCR. Of more than 40,000 clones in the sample, approximately 3% are singletons; the top ten hold about 9.7%. Patients had received no treatment of any kind before thyroid surgery. What was sequenced was blood. These receptors were taken from a female donor with papillary thyroid cancer or a benign thyroid nodule (not recorded which). Some clones in this sample may be carry-over from other donors' samples.

This clone was seen many times. The chain carries TRBV20-1 and TRBJ1-3; D is uncertain. Trimming took off 1 base at V and 6 bases at J, with 7 bases between the two ends. The germline V gene has CDR1 DFQATT and CDR2 SNEGSKA (reference sequence). The CDR3 length is 12 residues. The DNA of the CDR3 is TGCAGTGCTAGAGTATTCTCAAACACCATATATTTT. Translated, it gives CSARVFSNTIYF.

This clone was observed a few times. J is TRBJ2-2 and V is TRBV6-1; TRBD1 aligns across 7 bases. The CDR3 has 15 amino acids. The junction had 16 bases not matched to a gene; V was cut back by 7 bases and J by 11 bases. CDR1 MNHNS and CDR2 SASEGT come from the germline V gene. The CDR3 reads CASKTGQLNNGELFF. In DNA form, the CDR3 reads TGTGCCAGCAAGACGGGACAGCTGAACAACGGAGAGCTGTTTTTT.

This clone was recorded a few times. The chain links TRBV4-1 to TRBJ2-7; 7 bases agree with TRBD2. J was trimmed by 4 bases and V by 3 bases; bases with no gene match: 15. CDR1 is MGHRA and CDR2 is YSYEKL in the germline V gene. The CDR3 length is 17 residues. The CDR3: CASSHALGSTSWYEQYF. The CDR3 nucleotides read TGCGCCAGCAGCCATGCGCTGGGGTCGACTAGCTGGTACGAGCAGTACTTC.

The V and J genes are TRBV12-3 or TRBV12-4 and TRBJ1-4; 9 nucleotides match TRBD1. This CDR3 has 13 residues. Trimming at V came to 8 bases and at J to 11 bases, leaving 9 bases not matched to a gene. Written as DNA, the CDR3 is TGTGCCAGCGCTGCGACAGGGGGGGGGAAACTGTTTTTT. It encodes CASAATGGGKLFF.

The chain uses TRBV6-1 and TRBJ2-7, with 7 bases aligning to TRBD1. This CDR3 is 17 amino acids long. Germline V gene lookup returns CDR1 MNHNS and CDR2 SASEGT. J lost 4 bases, V lost 4 bases, and 16 bases had no gene match. Here the CDR3 reads CASSAFRPGQNLYEQYF. As DNA, the CDR3 is TGTGCCAGCAGTGCCTTCCGACCGGGACAGAACTTATACGAGCAGTACTTC.